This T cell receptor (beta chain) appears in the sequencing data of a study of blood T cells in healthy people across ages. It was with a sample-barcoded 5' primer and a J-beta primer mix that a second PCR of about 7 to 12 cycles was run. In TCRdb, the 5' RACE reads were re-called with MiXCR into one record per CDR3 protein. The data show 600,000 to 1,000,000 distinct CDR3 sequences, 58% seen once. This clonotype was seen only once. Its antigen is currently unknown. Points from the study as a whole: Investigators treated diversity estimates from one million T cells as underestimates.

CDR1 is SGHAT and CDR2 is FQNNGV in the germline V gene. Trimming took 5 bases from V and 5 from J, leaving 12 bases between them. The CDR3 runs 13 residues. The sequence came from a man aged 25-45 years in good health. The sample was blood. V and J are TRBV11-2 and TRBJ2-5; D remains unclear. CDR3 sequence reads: CASSQPVVETQYF. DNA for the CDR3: TGTGCCAGCAGCCAACCGGTGGTGGAGACCCAGTACTTC.